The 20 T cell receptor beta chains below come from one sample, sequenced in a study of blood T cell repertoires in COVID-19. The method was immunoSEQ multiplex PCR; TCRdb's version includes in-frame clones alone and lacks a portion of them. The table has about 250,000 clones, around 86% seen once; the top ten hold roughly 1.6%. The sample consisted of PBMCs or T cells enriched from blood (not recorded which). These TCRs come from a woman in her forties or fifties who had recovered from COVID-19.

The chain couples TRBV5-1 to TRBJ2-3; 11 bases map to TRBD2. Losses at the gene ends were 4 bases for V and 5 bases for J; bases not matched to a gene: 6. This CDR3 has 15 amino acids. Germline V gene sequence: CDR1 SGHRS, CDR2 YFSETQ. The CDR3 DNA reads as TGCGCCAGCAGCGATACTAGCGGGAGTGAAGATACGCAGTATTTT. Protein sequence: CASSDTSGSEDTQYF.

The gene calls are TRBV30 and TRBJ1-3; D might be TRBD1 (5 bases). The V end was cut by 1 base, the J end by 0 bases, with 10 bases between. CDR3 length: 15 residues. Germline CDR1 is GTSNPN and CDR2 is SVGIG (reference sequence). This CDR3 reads CAWSDGGFSGNTIYF. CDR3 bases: TGTGCCTGGAGTGACGGGGGATTCTCTGGAAACACCATATATTTT.

CDR3 DNA: TGTGCCTGGAGTGTGGGTGCGGCCCTCCACTTT. This sequence encodes CAWSVGAALHF. The J gene is TRBJ1-6, the V gene TRBV30; D ambiguous. Germline V CDR1 and CDR2: GTSNPN, SVGIG (reference sequence). The V end was cut by 0 bases, the J end by 14 bases, with 8 bases between. The CDR3 has 11 amino acids.

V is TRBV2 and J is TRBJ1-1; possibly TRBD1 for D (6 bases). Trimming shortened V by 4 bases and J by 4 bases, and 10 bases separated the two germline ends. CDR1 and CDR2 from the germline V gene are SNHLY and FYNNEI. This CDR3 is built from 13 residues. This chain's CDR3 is CASSAGEGTEAFF. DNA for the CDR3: TGTGCCAGCAGTGCAGGGGAGGGCACTGAAGCTTTCTTT.

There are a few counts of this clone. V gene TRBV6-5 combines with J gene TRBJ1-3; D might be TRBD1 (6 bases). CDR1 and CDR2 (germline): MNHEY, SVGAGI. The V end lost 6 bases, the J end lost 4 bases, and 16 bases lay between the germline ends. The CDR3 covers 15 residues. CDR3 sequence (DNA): TGTGCCAGCAGAGGGGGTGACCCTGGCGGAAACACCATATATTTT. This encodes CASRGGDPGGNTIYF.

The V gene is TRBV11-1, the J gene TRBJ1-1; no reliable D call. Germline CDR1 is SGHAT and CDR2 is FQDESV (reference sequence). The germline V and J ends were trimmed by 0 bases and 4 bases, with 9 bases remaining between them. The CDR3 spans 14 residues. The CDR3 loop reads CASSLAQTGTEAFF. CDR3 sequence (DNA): TGTGCCAGCAGCTTAGCCCAAACGGGCACTGAAGCTTTCTTT.

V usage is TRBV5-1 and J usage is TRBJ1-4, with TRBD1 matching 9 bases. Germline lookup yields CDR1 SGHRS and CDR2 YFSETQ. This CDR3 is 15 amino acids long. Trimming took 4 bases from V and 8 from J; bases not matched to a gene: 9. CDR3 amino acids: CASSQSGTGREKLFF. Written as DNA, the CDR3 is TGCGCCAGCAGCCAATCCGGGACAGGGCGGGAAAAACTGTTTTTT.

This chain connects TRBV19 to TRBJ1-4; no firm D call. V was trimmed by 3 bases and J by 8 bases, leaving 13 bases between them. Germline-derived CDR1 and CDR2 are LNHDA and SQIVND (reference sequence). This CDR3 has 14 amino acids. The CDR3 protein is CASSIGEEDEKLFF. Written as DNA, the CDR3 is TGTGCCAGTAGTATCGGGGAGGAGGACGAAAAACTGTTTTTT.

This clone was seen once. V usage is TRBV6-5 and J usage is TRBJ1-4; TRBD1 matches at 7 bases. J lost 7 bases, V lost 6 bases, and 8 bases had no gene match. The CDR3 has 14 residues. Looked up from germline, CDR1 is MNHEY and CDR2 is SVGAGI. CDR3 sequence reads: CASRPGGTREKLFF. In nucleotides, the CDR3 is TGTGCCAGCAGACCAGGGGGGACACGTGAAAAACTGTTTTTT.

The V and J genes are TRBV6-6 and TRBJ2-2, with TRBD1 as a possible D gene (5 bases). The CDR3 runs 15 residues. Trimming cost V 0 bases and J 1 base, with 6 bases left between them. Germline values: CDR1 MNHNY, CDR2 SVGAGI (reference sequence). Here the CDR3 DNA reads TGTGCCAGCAGTTACTCGGGGCAGAACACCGGGGAGCTGTTTTTT. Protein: CASSYSGQNTGELFF.

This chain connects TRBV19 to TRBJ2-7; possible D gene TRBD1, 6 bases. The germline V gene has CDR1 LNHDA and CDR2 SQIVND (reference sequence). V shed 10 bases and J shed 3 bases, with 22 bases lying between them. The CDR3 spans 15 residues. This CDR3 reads CATQPYAGTNYEQYF. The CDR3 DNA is TGTGCCACCCAACCTTACGCCGGGACAAACTACGAGCAGTACTTC. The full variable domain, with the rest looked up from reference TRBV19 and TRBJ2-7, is DGGITQSPKYLFRKEGQNVTLSCEQNLNHDAMYWYRQDPGQGLRLIYYSQIVNDFQKGDIAEGYSVSREKKESFPLTVTSAQKNPTAFYLCATQPYAGTNYEQYFGPGTRLTVT.

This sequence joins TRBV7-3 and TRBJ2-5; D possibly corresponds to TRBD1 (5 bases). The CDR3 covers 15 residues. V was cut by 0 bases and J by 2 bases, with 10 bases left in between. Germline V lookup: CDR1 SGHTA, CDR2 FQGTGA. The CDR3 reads CASSLTAGNQETQYF. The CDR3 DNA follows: TGTGCCAGCAGCTTAACTGCAGGGAATCAAGAGACCCAGTACTTC.

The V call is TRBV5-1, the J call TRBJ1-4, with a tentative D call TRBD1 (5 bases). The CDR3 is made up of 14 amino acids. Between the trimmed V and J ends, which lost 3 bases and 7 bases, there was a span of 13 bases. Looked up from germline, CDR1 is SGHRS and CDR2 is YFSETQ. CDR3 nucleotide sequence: TGCGCCAGCAGCTCGACAGCGTCGGGTGAAAAACTGTTTTTT. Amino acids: CASSSTASGEKLFF.

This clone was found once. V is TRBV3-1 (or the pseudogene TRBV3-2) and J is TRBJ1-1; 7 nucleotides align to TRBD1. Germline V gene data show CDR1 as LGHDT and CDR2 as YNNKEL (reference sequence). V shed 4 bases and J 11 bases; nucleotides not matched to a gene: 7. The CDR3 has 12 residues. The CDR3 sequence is CASSLGQGGAFF. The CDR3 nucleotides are TGTGCCAGCAGCCTCGGCCAGGGGGGCGCTTTCTTT.

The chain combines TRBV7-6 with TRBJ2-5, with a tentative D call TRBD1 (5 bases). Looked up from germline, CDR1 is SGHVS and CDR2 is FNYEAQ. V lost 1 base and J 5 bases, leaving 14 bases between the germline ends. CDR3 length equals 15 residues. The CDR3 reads CASSLDQGLLETQYF. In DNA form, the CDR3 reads TGTGCCAGCAGCTTAGACCAGGGATTGTTGGAGACCCAGTACTTC.

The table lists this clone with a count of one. The CDR3 DNA reads as TGCGCCAGCAGCCAAGAGAGGTTCCGGGAGAGCCCGTACGAGCAGTACTTC. Protein sequence: CASSQERFRESPYEQYF. This chain links TRBV4-1 with TRBJ2-7; TRBD2 is a possible D gene (6 bases). Trimming left V 0 bases short and J 4 bases short, with 19 bases between. From germline, CDR1 is MGHRA and CDR2 YSYEKL. This CDR3 has 17 amino acids.

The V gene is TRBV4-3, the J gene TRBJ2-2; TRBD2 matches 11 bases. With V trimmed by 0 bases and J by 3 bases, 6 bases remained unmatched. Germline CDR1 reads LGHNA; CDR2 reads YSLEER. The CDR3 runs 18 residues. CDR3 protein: CASSQEASGRTYTGELFF. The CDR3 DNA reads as TGCGCCAGCAGCCAAGAAGCTAGCGGGAGGACCTACACCGGGGAGCTGTTTTTT.

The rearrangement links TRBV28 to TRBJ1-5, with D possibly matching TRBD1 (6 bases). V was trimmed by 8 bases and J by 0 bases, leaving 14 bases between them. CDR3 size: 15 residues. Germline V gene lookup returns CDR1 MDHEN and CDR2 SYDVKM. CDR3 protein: CASATGSHSNQPQHF. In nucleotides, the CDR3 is TGTGCCAGCGCGACAGGCAGCCATAGCAATCAGCCCCAGCATTTT.

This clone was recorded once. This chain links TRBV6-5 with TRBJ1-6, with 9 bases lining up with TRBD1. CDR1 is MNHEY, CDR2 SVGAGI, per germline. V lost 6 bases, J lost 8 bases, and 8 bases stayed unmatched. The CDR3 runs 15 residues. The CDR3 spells CASRDTGTGHSPLHF. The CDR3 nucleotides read TGTGCCAGCAGGGACACCGGGACAGGGCATTCACCCCTCCACTTT.

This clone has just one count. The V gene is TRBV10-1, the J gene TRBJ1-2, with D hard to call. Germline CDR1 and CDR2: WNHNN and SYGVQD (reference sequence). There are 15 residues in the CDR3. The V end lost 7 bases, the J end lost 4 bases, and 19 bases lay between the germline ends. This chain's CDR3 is CASTRPDRGSYGYTF. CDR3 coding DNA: TGCGCCAGCACCCGGCCTGACCGGGGTTCCTATGGCTACACCTTC.